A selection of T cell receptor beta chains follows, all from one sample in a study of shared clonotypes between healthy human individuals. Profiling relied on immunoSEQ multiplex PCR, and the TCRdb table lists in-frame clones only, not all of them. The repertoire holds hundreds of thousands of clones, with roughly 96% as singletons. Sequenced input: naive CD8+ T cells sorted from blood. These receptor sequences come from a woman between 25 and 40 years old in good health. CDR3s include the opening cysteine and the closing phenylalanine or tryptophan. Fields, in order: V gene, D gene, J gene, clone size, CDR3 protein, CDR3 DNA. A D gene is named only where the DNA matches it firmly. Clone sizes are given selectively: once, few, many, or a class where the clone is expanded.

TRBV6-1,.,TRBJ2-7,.,CASSDWEQYF,TGTGCCAGCAGTGATTGGGAGCAGTACTTC
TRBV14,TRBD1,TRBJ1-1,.,CASSSHRGGVNTEAFF,TGTGCCAGCAGCTCCCACAGGGGGGGAGTGAACACTGAAGCTTTCTTT
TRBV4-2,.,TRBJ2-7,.,CASSLDSTPEQYF,TGTGCCAGCAGCCTTGACTCCACTCCCGAGCAGTACTTC
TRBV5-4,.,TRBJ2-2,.,CASSLGTLNTGELFF,TGTGCCAGCAGCTTAGGGACATTGAACACCGGGGAGCTGTTTTTT
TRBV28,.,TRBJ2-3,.,CASSLPPLTTSTDTQYF,TGTGCCAGCAGTTTGCCCCCCCTCACCACTAGCACAGATACGCAGTATTTT
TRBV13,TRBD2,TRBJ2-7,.,CASSPATSGRAYEQYF,TGTGCCAGCAGCCCCGCGACTAGCGGGAGGGCCTACGAGCAGTACTTC
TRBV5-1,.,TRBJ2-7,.,CASSLELRYEQYF,TGCGCCAGCAGCTTGGAGCTCCGCTACGAGCAGTACTTC
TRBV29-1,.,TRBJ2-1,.,CSVSRDHNEQFF,TGCAGCGTTTCGCGAGACCACAATGAGCAGTTCTTC
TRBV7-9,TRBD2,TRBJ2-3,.,CASSSPGLNTDTQYF,TGTGCCAGCAGCTCTCCGGGACTAAACACAGATACGCAGTATTTT
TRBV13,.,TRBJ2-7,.,CASSSAHEQYF,TGTGCCAGCAGCTCCGCCCACGAGCAGTACTTC
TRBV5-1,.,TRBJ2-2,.,CASSLGRVNTGELFF,TGCGCCAGCAGCTTGGGTCGGGTGAACACCGGGGAGCTGTTTTTT
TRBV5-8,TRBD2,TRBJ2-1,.,CASSLLAGVTEQFF,TGTGCCAGCAGCTTACTAGCGGGAGTGACTGAGCAGTTCTTC
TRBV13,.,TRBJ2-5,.,CASSRRSAVEETQYF,TGTGCCAGCAGCCGGCGCAGCGCGGTCGAAGAGACCCAGTACTTC
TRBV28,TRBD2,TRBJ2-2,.,CASEAGEAGNTGELFF,TGTGCCAGCGAAGCGGGAGAGGCTGGGAACACCGGGGAGCTGTTTTTT
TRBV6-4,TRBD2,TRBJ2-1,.,CASSDSKAGEQFF,TGTGCCAGCAGTGACTCAAAAGCGGGAGAGCAGTTCTTC
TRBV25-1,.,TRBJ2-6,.,CASSEVRFSGANVLTF,TGTGCCAGCAGTGAGGTCAGGTTCTCTGGGGCCAACGTCCTGACTTTC
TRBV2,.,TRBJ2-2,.,CASSERGGTGELFF,TGTGCCAGCAGTGAAAGGGGAGGTACCGGGGAGCTGTTTTTT
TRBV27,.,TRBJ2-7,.,CASSSRDGPYEQYF,TGTGCCAGCAGTTCTAGGGACGGTCCCTACGAGCAGTACTTC
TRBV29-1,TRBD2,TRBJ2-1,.,CSVAGTSGRVGDEQFF,TGCAGCGTAGCCGGGACTAGCGGGAGGGTGGGGGATGAGCAGTTCTTC
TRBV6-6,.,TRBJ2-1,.,CASSYSGPEDEQFF,TGTGCCAGCAGTTACTCCGGACCGGAAGATGAGCAGTTCTTC
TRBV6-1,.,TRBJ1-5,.,CASTGYSNQPQHF,TGTGCCAGTACAGGGTATAGCAATCAGCCCCAGCATTTT
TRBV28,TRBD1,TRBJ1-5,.,CASSSTTDRGGQPQHF,TGTGCCAGCAGCTCTACCACGGACAGGGGAGGACAGCCCCAGCATTTT
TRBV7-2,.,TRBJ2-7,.,CASSSGTVAYEQYF,TGTGCCAGCAGCTCGGGGACGGTGGCCTACGAGCAGTACTTC
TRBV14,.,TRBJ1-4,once,CASSQDRIIGTNEKLFF,TGTGCCAGCAGCCAAGATCGGATAATAGGGACTAATGAAAAACTGTTTTTT
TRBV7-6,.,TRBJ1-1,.,CASSLGQGYTEAFF,TGTGCCAGCAGCTTAGGGCAGGGATACACTGAAGCTTTCTTT
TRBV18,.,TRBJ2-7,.,CASSPRTLGTRPSYEQYF,TGTGCCAGCTCACCGCGGACCCTAGGAACACGTCCATCCTACGAGCAGTACTTC
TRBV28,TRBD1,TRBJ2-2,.,CASREQGAFTGELFF,TGTGCCAGCAGGGAACAGGGGGCGTTCACCGGGGAGCTGTTTTTT
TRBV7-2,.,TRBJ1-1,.,CASSPGYTEAFF,TGTGCCAGCAGCCCAGGCTACACTGAAGCTTTCTTT
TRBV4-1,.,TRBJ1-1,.,CASSQITVQGPNTEAFF,TGCGCCAGCAGCCAAATTACCGTACAGGGCCCGAACACTGAAGCTTTCTTT
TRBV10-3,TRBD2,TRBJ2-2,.,CAISESDPRGRHTGELFF,TGTGCCATCAGTGAGTCAGACCCGCGCGGGAGACACACCGGGGAGCTGTTTTTT
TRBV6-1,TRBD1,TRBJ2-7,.,CASSETGPYEQYF,TGTGCCAGCAGTGAGACAGGGCCCTACGAGCAGTACTTC
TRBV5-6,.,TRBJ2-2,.,CASTPGLGAGELFF,TGTGCCAGCACCCCGGGCCTCGGGGCCGGGGAGCTGTTTTTT
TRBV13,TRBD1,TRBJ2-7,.,CASSNTGTGSYEQYF,TGTGCCAGCAGCAACACCGGGACAGGATCCTACGAGCAGTACTTC
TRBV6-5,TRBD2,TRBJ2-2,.,CASSYFTSGTGELFF,TGTGCCAGCAGTTACTTTACTAGCGGGACCGGGGAGCTGTTTTTT
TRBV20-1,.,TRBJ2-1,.,CSASYYNEQFF,TGCAGTGCTAGCTACTACAATGAGCAGTTCTTC
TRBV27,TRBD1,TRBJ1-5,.,CASSSLTGSQPQHF,TGTGCCAGCAGTTCTTTGACAGGGTCTCAGCCCCAGCATTTT
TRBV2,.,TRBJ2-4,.,CASRPSIAKNIQYF,TGTGCCAGCAGGCCGAGTATAGCCAAAAACATTCAGTACTTC
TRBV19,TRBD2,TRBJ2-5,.,CASSIGLTSGREETQYF,TGTGCCAGTAGTATAGGCCTGACTAGCGGGAGAGAAGAGACCCAGTACTTC
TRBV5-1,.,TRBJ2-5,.,CASSLAAEQETQYF,TGCGCCAGCAGCTTGGCTGCGGAACAAGAGACCCAGTACTTC
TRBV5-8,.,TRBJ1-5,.,CASSLGLDGLNQPQHF,TGTGCCAGCAGCTTGGGATTAGACGGGCTCAATCAGCCCCAGCATTTT